This T cell receptor beta chain was retrieved from a study of shared clonotypes between healthy human individuals. Approximately 30,000 T cell genomes (approximately 210 ng DNA) went into each sorted-subset replicate. Data came from immunoSEQ multiplex PCR; TCRdb stores just in-frame clones and leaves some out. The data contain about 2.5 million clones, roughly 90% of them seen just once; the ten biggest clones take up 0.37%. Germline V gene data show CDR1 as MDHEN and CDR2 as SYDVKM. V was shortened by 7 bases and J by 6 bases, with 10 bases between the two germline ends. The CDR3 loop spans 12 amino acids.

The TCR was taken from a man younger than 35 in good health. Some clones in this sample may be carry-over from other donors' samples. Input material: naive CD4+ T cells from PBMCs. The subset is: CD45RA+ positively selected. This sequence joins TRBV28 and TRBJ1-5; D is ambiguous. The CDR3 sequence: CASNLIGQPQHF. The CDR3 DNA reads as TGTGCCAGCAACCTTATAGGTCAGCCCCAGCATTTT. The full variable domain, with the rest looked up from reference TRBV28 and TRBJ1-5, is DVKVTQSSRYLVKRTGEKVFLECVQDMDHENMFWYRQDPGLGLRLIYFSYDVKMKEKGDIPEGYSVSREKKERFSLILESASTNQTSMYLCASNLIGQPQHFGDGTRLSIL.